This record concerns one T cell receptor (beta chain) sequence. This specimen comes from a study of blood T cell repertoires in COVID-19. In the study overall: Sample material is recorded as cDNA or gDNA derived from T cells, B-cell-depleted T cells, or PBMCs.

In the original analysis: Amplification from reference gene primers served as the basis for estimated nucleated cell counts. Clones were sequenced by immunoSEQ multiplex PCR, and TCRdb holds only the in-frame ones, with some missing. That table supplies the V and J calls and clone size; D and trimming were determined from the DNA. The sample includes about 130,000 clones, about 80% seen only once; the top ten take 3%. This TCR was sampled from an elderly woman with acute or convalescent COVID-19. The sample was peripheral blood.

CDR3 loop: CASSTAGGWGTDTEAFF. The CDR3 DNA sequence: TGTGCCAGCAGTACGGCAGGGGGCTGGGGTACTGACACTGAAGCTTTCTTT. V is TRBV25-1 and J is TRBJ1-1, with 8 bases aligning to TRBD1. Germline CDR1 MGHDK, CDR2 SYGVNS. The CDR3 spans 17 residues. Losses at the gene ends were 5 bases for V and 3 bases for J; bases not matched to a gene: 14.